The 28 T cell receptor beta chains given below trace back to one sample, sequenced in a study of cytomegalovirus exposure and HLA in healthy donors. PCR amplification relied on 60 Vbeta primers (plus 13 Jbeta primers). The protocol was immunoSEQ multiplex PCR, while the TCRdb copy is restricted to in-frame clones and leaves out a portion. Of about 140,000 clones listed, roughly 73% are singletons. What was sequenced was PBMCs. These receptors came from a man between 35 and 55 years old in good health and CMV-seronegative.

This chain connects TRBV4-1 to TRBJ1-3; TRBD1 might be the D (6 bases). The V end was cut by 10 bases, the J end by 0 bases, with 16 bases between. Germline V lookup: CDR1 MGHRA, CDR2 YSYEKL. The CDR3 extends over 15 amino acids. This CDR3 reads CATRDTLVSGNTIYF. In DNA, the CDR3 is TGCGCCACCCGGGACACCCTTGTCTCTGGAAACACCATATATTTT.

J is TRBJ2-7 and V is TRBV4-1; 9 nucleotides match TRBD1. The CDR3 runs to 15 residues. J was trimmed by 0 bases and V by 3 bases; bases with no gene match: 3. CDR1 and CDR2 (germline): MGHRA, YSYEKL. The CDR3 here is CASSHVTGGSYEQYF. The CDR3 DNA is TGCGCCAGCAGCCACGTGACAGGGGGCTCCTACGAGCAGTACTTC.

The J gene is TRBJ2-2, the V gene TRBV9; D unclear. Between the trimmed V and J ends, which lost 3 bases and 3 bases, there was a span of 6 bases. CDR1 is SGDLS, CDR2 YYNGEE, per germline. The CDR3 loop spans 13 amino acids. Here the CDR3 DNA reads TGTGCCAGCAGCGCTGAGTACACCGGGGAGCTGTTTTTT. Its protein product is CASSAEYTGELFF.

The genes are TRBV19 and TRBJ2-7; D is unresolved. The CDR3 loop spans 13 amino acids. CDR1 LNHDA and CDR2 SQIVND come from the germline V gene (reference sequence). The V gene lost 3 bases and the J gene lost 3 bases, with 9 bases spanning the gap. CDR3 coding DNA: TGTGCCAGTAGTATGGTTGTCAGCTACGAGCAGTACTTC. Its protein is CASSMVVSYEQYF.

This chain uses TRBV5-1 with TRBJ2-7, with 8 bases fitting TRBD2. Germline CDR1 SGHRS, CDR2 YFSETQ. The CDR3 is 14 amino acids. The V and J ends lost 2 bases and 4 bases, in that order; junction bases with no gene match: 5. The CDR3 protein is CASSLSQRGYEQYF. For the CDR3, the DNA is TGCGCCAGCAGCTTAAGCCAGCGGGGGTACGAGCAGTACTTC.

The V gene is TRBV13, the J gene TRBJ2-5; 9 nucleotides agree with TRBD2. The DNA matches TRBJ2-7 better at its end, which makes the J call doubtful. The CDR3 loop spans 17 amino acids. The V gene's germline CDR1 is PRHDT and CDR2 FYEKMQ (reference sequence). The chain's CDR3 is CASSSSTSLAGRYEQYF. The CDR3 region has the DNA TGTGCCAGCAGCTCGTCCACGTCGCTAGCGGGGCGCTACGAGCAGTACTTC.

The chain recombines TRBV18 with TRBJ2-7, with 8 bases matching TRBD1. CDR1 is KGHSH and CDR2 is LQKENI in the germline V gene. J gave up 3 bases and V 3 bases, and 13 bases lay outside the gene matches. The CDR3 is 17 residues long. The CDR3 reads CASSPQLDRGRLYEQYF. As DNA, the CDR3 is TGTGCCAGCTCACCCCAACTCGACAGGGGCCGCCTCTACGAGCAGTACTTC.

The chain has TRBV19 and TRBJ2-3; 8 bases match TRBD1. This CDR3 has 15 amino acids. Per the germline V gene, CDR1 is LNHDA and CDR2 is SQIVND (reference sequence). V dropped 3 bases and J dropped 0; count of bases not matched to a gene: 2. The CDR3 reads CASSIYRGSTDTQYF. Here the CDR3 DNA reads TGTGCCAGTAGTATTTACAGGGGGAGCACAGATACGCAGTATTTT.

The chain carries TRBV30 and TRBJ1-1; no reliable D call. The CDR3 extends over 12 amino acids. V gave up 2 bases and J gave up 4 bases, with 8 bases separating them. CDR1 and CDR2 from the germline V gene are GTSNPN and SVGIG (reference sequence). CDR3 bases: TGTGCCTGGAGTAGGAGTTCCACTGAAGCTTTCTTT. It yields the protein CAWSRSSTEAFF.

This clone was counted a single time. DNA of the CDR3: TGTGCCAGCAGCTCGGGACAGGGGCTCTACGAGCAGTACTTC. Protein sequence: CASSSGQGLYEQYF. This chain uses TRBV7-8 with TRBJ2-5, with 10 nucleotides matching TRBD1. The J call may not be correct, given that the DNA end is closer to TRBJ2-7. Germline CDR1 and CDR2: SGHVS and FQNEAQ. CDR3 size: 14 residues.

This clone was observed a few times. The chain combines TRBV6-5 with TRBJ1-1; D not certain. The V gene lost 6 bases and the J gene lost 1 base, with 3 bases spanning the gap. Germline values: CDR1 MNHEY, CDR2 SVGAGI. This CDR3 contains 11 residues. The CDR3 region is CASSGNTEAFF. CDR3 DNA: TGTGCCAGCAGCGGGAACACTGAAGCTTTCTTT.

With regard to this clone: A junction boundary mismatches the germline segment, possibly from a read error. V gene TRBV27 combines with J gene TRBJ2-7; TRBD1 matches 7 bases. CDR1 and CDR2 (germline): MNHEY, SMNVEV (reference sequence). The CDR3 is 16 amino acids. The CDR3 region is CASSLLLSTGYYEPYF. In nucleotides, the CDR3 is TGTGCCAGCAGTTTACTCCTCTCGACAGGGTACTACGAGCCGTACTTC.

The rearrangement joins TRBV19 to TRBJ2-5; 11 positions match TRBD1. V was clipped by 7 bases and J by 4 bases; unmatched bases: 8. This CDR3 has 15 amino acids. CDR1 is LNHDA, CDR2 SQIVND, per germline (reference sequence). The CDR3 DNA sequence: TGTGCCAGTAAAGCGAGGACAGGGGGCTCAGAGACCCAGTACTTC. The encoded protein is CASKARTGGSETQYF.

As concerns this clone: At one of its ends the junction is not consistent with the germline gene, which may arise from a read error. The V and J genes are TRBV7-9 and TRBJ2-7, with TRBD1 identical over 10 bases. Germline assignment: CDR1 SEHNR and CDR2 FQNEAQ (reference sequence). The CDR3 contains 18 residues. Here the CDR3 reads CSSSSRTGGSHRSYEQYF. CDR3 DNA sequence: TGTTCCAGCAGCTCACGGACAGGGGGGAGTCATCGTTCCTACGAGCAGTACTTC.

The rearrangement joins TRBV18 to TRBJ1-2; no firm D call. The V and J ends lost 1 base and 6 bases respectively, with 15 bases between them. CDR3 length equals 15 residues. The germline V gene encodes CDR1 KGHSH and CDR2 LQKENI. Here the CDR3 DNA reads TGTGCCAGCTCACCACTGGGGAGCTCAGTGGATGGCTACACCTTC. Protein: CASSPLGSSVDGYTF.

This rearrangement joins TRBV11-1 to TRBJ2-7, with 9 bases identical to TRBD2. V shed 2 bases and J 1 base; nucleotides not matched to a gene: 6. This CDR3 region has 16 residues. Germline V lookup: CDR1 SGHAT, CDR2 FQDESV (reference sequence). The CDR3 spells CASSLMTSGLSYEQYF. In DNA form, the CDR3 reads TGTGCCAGCAGCTTAATGACTAGCGGACTTTCCTACGAGCAGTACTTC.

The gene calls are TRBV28 and TRBJ1-1, with D tentatively TRBD1 (6 bases). V gave up 3 bases and J gave up 4 bases, with 12 bases separating them. CDR3 length: 14 amino acids. The germline V gene encodes CDR1 MDHEN and CDR2 SYDVKM. The CDR3: CASSFVWDTTEAFF. The CDR3 DNA reads as TGTGCCAGCAGTTTTGTTTGGGACACCACTGAAGCTTTCTTT.

Details on this clone: Other DNA sequences within the sample encode an identical CDR3. The chain has TRBV7-9 and TRBJ1-1; 8 bases match TRBD1. There are 15 residues in the CDR3. Germline V gives CDR1 SEHNR, CDR2 FQNEAQ (reference sequence). V trimming: 5 bases; J trimming: 1 base; junction bases outside the gene matches: 6. CDR3 DNA sequence: TGTGCCAGCAGCGCCTTCAGGGGGCCGAACACTGAAGCTTTCTTT. Amino acid sequence: CASSAFRGPNTEAFF.

J is TRBJ1-5 and V is TRBV4-2, with 8 bases that match TRBD1. The germline gives CDR1 LGHNA, CDR2 YNFKEQ. V lost 0 bases, J lost 9 bases, and 10 bases stayed unmatched. The CDR3 spans 16 residues. In nucleotides, the CDR3 is TGTGCCAGCAGCCAAGAGAGGGGGACAGGAATGACGCCCCAGCATTTT. This gives the protein CASSQERGTGMTPQHF.

The V and J genes are TRBV6-6 and TRBJ1-1; weak D call: TRBD1 (5 bases). V was pared by 8 bases and J by 1 base, with 11 bases between. Germline CDR1 reads MNHNY; CDR2 reads SVGAGI (reference sequence). The CDR3 is 13 residues long. The CDR3 coding sequence is TGTGCCAGCCAGGGACTCACGAACACTGAAGCTTTCTTT. It translates to CASQGLTNTEAFF.

This sequence joins TRBV19 and TRBJ1-5, with 9 bases lining up with TRBD1. CDR3 length: 14 amino acids. The V and J ends lost 4 bases and 6 bases, in that order; junction bases with no gene match: 4. Per the germline V gene, CDR1 is LNHDA and CDR2 is SQIVND (reference sequence). CDR3 protein: CASSRGQGAQPQHF. The CDR3 nucleotides read TGTGCCAGTAGTAGGGGACAGGGTGCTCAGCCCCAGCATTTT.

This chain connects TRBV5-1 to TRBJ2-7, with 7 bases fitting TRBD1. The CDR3 contains 15 residues. With V trimmed by 4 bases and J by 8 bases, 15 bases remained unmatched. Germline V lookup: CDR1 SGHRS, CDR2 YFSETQ. The CDR3 region has the DNA TGCGCCAGCAGCCCGATAGTAGGACAGGCTACACAGCAGTACTTC. Translated, it gives CASSPIVGQATQQYF. The full variable domain, in which reference TRBV5-1 and TRBJ2-7 provide the parts outside the CDR3, is KAGVTQTPRYLIKTRGQQVTLSCSPISGHRSVSWYQQTPGQGLQFLFEYFSETQRNKGNFPGRFSGRQFSNSRSEMNVSTLELGDSALYLCASSPIVGQATQQYFGPGTRLTVT.

V and J are TRBV5-5 and TRBJ2-7; TRBD1 matches 7 bases. Trimming at V came to 1 base and at J to 3 bases, leaving 4 bases not matched to a gene. This CDR3 contains 14 residues. Germline lookup yields CDR1 SGHKS and CDR2 YYEKEE (reference sequence). CDR3 sequence (DNA): TGTGCCAGCAGCTTGAGGGGGCCGAACTACGAGCAGTACTTC. Translated, it gives CASSLRGPNYEQYF. The variable domain in full, with the rest retrieved from reference TRBV5-5 and TRBJ2-7, is DAGVTQSPTHLIKTRGQQVTLRCSPISGHKSVSWYQQVLGQGPQFIFQYYEKEERGRGNFPDRFSARQFPNYSSELNVNALLLGDSALYLCASSLRGPNYEQYFGPGTRLTVT.

The chain recombines TRBV7-9 with TRBJ1-1; D is unresolved. The germline V and J ends were trimmed by 3 bases and 6 bases, with 14 bases remaining between them. CDR1 SEHNR and CDR2 FQNEAQ come from the germline V gene (reference sequence). This CDR3 region has 14 residues. For the CDR3, the DNA is TGTGCCAGCAGCTTTTCACTCCTCGGGGCTGAAGCTTTCTTT. This codes for CASSFSLLGAEAFF.

V and J are TRBV7-9 and TRBJ1-1; maybe TRBD1 (6 bases). Deletions cut 5 bases from V and 0 bases from J, with 10 bases between. The V gene's germline CDR1 is SEHNR and CDR2 FQNEAQ (reference sequence). The CDR3 sequence is 14 residues long. In nucleotides, the CDR3 is TGTGCCAGCAGCAAGGGGGGGATGAACACTGAAGCTTTCTTT. Amino acid sequence: CASSKGGMNTEAFF.

The chain combines TRBV7-9 with TRBJ1-4; D gene ambiguous. V was shortened by 1 base and J by 5 bases, with 8 bases between the two germline ends. CDR1 is SEHNR and CDR2 is FQNEAQ in the germline V gene (reference sequence). The CDR3 consists of 14 residues. The CDR3 region has the DNA TGTGCCAGCAGCTTAGGTCTAAAGAATGAAAAACTGTTTTTT. It yields the protein CASSLGLKNEKLFF.

This sequence joins TRBV25-1 and TRBJ2-1; 7 positions agree with TRBD1. From germline, CDR1 is MGHDK and CDR2 SYGVNS. This CDR3 is built from 14 residues. Trimming removed 4 bases from V and 6 bases from J; junction bases left unmatched: 6. The CDR3 protein is CASSGHRGRNEQFF. In DNA, the CDR3 is TGTGCCAGCAGTGGACACAGGGGCCGCAATGAGCAGTTCTTC.

The chain links TRBV7-3 to TRBJ2-3; maybe TRBD2 (6 bases). Trimming left V 5 bases short and J 2 bases short, with 17 bases between. Germline V CDR1 and CDR2: SGHTA, FQGTGA. CDR3 length: 16 amino acids. The CDR3 loop reads CASSPLGRGYTDTQYF. DNA for the CDR3: TGTGCCAGCAGCCCGTTGGGGCGGGGATACACAGATACGCAGTATTTT. Based on the CDR3 plus reference TRBV7-3 and TRBJ2-3, the full variable domain is GAGVSQTPSNKVTEKGKYVELRCDPISGHTALYWYRQSLGQGPEFLIYFQGTGAADDSGLPNDRFFAVRPEGSVSTLKIQRTERGDSAVYLCASSPLGRGYTDTQYFGPGTRLTVL.